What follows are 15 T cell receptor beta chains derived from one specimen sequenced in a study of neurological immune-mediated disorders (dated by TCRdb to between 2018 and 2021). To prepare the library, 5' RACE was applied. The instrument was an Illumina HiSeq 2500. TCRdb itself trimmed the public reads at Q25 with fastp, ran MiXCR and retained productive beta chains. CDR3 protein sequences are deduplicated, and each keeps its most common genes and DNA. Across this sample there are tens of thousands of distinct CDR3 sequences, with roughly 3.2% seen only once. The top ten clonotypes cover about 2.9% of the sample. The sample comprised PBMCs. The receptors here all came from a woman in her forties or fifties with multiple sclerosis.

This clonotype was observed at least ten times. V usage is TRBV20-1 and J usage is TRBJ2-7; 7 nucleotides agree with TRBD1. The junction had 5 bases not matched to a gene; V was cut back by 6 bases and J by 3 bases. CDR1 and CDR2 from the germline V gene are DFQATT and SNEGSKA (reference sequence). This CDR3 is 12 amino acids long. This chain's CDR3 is CSAPDRSYEQYF. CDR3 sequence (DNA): TGCAGTGCCCCGGACAGGAGCTACGAGCAGTACTTC.

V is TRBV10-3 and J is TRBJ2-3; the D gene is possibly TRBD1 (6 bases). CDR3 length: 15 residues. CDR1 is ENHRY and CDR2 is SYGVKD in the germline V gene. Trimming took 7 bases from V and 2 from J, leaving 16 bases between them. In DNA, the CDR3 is TGTGCCATCACCGGGGACAACAATTTCACAGATACGCAGTATTTT. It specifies CAITGDNNFTDTQYF.

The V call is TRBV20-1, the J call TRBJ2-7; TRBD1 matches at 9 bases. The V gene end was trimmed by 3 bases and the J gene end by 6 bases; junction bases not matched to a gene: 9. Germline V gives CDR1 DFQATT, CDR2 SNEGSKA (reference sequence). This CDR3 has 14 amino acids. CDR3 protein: CSASRGTGLAEQYF. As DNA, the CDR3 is TGCAGTGCTAGTAGAGGGACAGGGCTTGCCGAGCAGTACTTC.

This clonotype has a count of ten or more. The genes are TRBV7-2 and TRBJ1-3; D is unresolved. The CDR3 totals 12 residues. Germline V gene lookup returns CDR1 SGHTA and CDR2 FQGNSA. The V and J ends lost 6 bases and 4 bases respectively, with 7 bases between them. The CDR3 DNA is TGTGCCAGCAGTAGGGCAGGAAACACCATATATTTT. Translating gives CASSRAGNTIYF.

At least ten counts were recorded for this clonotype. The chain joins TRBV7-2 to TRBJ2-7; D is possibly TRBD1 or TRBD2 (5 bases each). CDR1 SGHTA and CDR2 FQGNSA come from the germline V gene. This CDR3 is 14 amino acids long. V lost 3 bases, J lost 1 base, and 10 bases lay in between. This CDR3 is CASSFPGRSYEQYF. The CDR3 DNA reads TGTGCCAGCAGCTTCCCGGGACGATCCTACGAGCAGTACTTC.

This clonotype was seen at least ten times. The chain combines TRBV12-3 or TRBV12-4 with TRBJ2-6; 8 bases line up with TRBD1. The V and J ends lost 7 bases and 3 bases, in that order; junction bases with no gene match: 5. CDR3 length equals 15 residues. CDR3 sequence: CASTGGAGGANVLTF. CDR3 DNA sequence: TGTGCCAGCACAGGGGGCGCGGGTGGGGCCAACGTCCTGACTTTC.

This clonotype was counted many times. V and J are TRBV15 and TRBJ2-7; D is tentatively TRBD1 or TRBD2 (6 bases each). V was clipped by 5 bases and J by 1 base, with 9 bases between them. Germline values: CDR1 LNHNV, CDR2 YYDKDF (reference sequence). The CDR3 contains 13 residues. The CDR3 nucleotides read TGTGCCACCAGCGCGGGACATTCCTACGAGCAGTACTTC. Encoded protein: CATSAGHSYEQYF.

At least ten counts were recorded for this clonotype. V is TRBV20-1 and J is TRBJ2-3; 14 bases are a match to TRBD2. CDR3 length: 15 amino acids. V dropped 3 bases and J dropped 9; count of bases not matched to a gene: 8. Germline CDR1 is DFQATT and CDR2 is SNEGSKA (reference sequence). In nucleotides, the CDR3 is TGCAGTGCTAGCCCGACTAGCGGGGGGGCCCGGACGCAGTATTTT. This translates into CSASPTSGGARTQYF.

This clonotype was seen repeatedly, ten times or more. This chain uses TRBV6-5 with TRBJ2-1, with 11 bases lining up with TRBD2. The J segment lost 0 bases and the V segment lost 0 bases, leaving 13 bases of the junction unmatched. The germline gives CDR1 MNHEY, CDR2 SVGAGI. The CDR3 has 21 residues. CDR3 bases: TGTGCCAGCAGTTACTCCAGCCCTCTAGCGGGGGGCCTCCCCTCCTACAATGAGCAGTTCTTC. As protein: CASSYSSPLAGGLPSYNEQFF.

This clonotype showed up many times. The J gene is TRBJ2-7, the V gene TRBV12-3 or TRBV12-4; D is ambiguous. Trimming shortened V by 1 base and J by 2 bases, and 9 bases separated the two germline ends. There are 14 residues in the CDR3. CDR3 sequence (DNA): TGTGCCAGCAGTTTAGGGGGAAACACCTACGAGCAGTACTTC. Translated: CASSLGGNTYEQYF.

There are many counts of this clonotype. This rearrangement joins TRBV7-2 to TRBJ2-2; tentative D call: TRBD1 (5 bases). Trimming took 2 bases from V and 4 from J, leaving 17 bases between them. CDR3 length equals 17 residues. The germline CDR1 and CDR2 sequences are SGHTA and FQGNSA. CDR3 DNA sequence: TGTGCCAGCAGCTTATTGGGTGGGGCCGAACCCACCGGGGAGCTGTTTTTT. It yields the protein CASSLLGGAEPTGELFF.

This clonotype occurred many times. The CDR3 bases are TGCGCCAGCAGCCAAGATTCGGCTAGCGAGAACACCGGGGAGCTGTTTTTT. Protein sequence: CASSQDSASENTGELFF. The rearrangement joins TRBV4-3 to TRBJ2-2; tentatively, D is TRBD2 (6 bases). The germline V gene has CDR1 LGHNA and CDR2 YSLEER. V lost 0 bases, J lost 1 base, and 12 bases lay in between. This CDR3 region has 17 residues.

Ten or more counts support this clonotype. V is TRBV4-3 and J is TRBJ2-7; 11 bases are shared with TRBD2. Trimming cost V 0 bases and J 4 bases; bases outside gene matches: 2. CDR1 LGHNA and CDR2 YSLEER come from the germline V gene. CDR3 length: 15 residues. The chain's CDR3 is CASSQDSGGDYEQYF. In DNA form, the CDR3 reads TGCGCCAGCAGCCAAGATAGCGGGGGGGATTACGAGCAGTACTTC.

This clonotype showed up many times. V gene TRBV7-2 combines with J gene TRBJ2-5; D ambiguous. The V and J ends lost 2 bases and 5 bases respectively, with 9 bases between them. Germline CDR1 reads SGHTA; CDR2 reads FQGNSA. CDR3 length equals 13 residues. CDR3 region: CASSLSRDETQYF. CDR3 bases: TGTGCCAGCAGCTTAAGTAGGGATGAGACCCAGTACTTC.

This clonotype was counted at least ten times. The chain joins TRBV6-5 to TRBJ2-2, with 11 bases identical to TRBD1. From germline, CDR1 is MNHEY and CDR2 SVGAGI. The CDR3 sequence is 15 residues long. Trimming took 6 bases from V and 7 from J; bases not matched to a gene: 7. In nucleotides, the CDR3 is TGTGCCAGCAGACCCTGGACAGGGGGCGGCGGGGAGCTGTTTTTT. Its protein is CASRPWTGGGGELFF.